This entry lists 18 T cell receptor beta chains sequenced from one sample in a study of blood T cell repertoires in COVID-19. The assay was immunoSEQ multiplex PCR, and TCRdb's table has in-frame clones only and misses some. The sample holds some 330,000 clones, 75% to 90% seen once. Source material: PBMCs or T cells enriched from blood (not recorded which). These receptors originate from a man younger than 45 who had recovered from COVID-19.

This clone was found a few times. The rearrangement links TRBV2 to TRBJ1-1; 10 nucleotides agree with TRBD1. This CDR3 is built from 19 residues. The V segment lost 0 bases and the J segment 10 bases; nucleotides outside the gene matches: 20. The germline gives CDR1 SNHLY, CDR2 FYNNEI. As DNA, the CDR3 is TGTGCCAGCAGTGAAGCGGGAGGGAATGCCCGGGACAGGGGCGGGGGAGCTTTCTTT. The encoded protein is CASSEAGGNARDRGGGAFF.

This CDR3 reads CASSLMVSGGASSYEQYF. The CDR3 nucleotides read TGCGCCAGCAGCTTGATGGTTAGCGGGGGGGCCAGCTCCTACGAGCAGTACTTC. The chain uses TRBV5-1 and TRBJ2-7; 11 bases match TRBD2. With 1 base clipped from V and 0 bases from J, the junction kept 9 bases outside the gene matches. Per germline, CDR1 SGHRS and CDR2 YFSETQ. CDR3 length: 18 amino acids. The full variable domain, completed using reference TRBV5-1 and TRBJ2-7, is KAGVTQTPRYLIKTRGQQVTLSCSPISGHRSVSWYQQTPGQGLQFLFEYFSETQRNKGNFPGRFSGRQFSNSRSEMNVSTLELGDSALYLCASSLMVSGGASSYEQYFGPGTRLTVT.

This chain uses TRBV28 with TRBJ2-7, with D possibly TRBD2 on 6 matching bases. The CDR3 has 14 residues. Germline lookup yields CDR1 MDHEN and CDR2 SYDVKM. Trimming cost V 6 bases and J 1 base, with 13 bases left between them. DNA of the CDR3: TGTGCCAGCAGACCCGGGGGAGGTTCCTACGAGCAGTACTTC. As protein: CASRPGGGSYEQYF.

This chain links TRBV27 with TRBJ1-4; 10 bases align to TRBD1. Germline V lookup: CDR1 MNHEY, CDR2 SMNVEV (reference sequence). The CDR3 extends over 17 amino acids. J was trimmed by 0 bases and V by 6 bases; bases with no gene match: 7. Here the CDR3 reads CASSPRTGGTTNEKLFF. The CDR3 region has the DNA TGTGCCAGCAGCCCCAGGACAGGGGGAACAACTAATGAAAAACTGTTTTTT.

This rearrangement joins TRBV19 to TRBJ2-7, with D possibly TRBD1 on 6 matching bases. Trimming pared 5 bases from V and 5 bases from J, leaving 16 bases between. The CDR3 contains 14 residues. Germline CDR1 and CDR2: LNHDA and SQIVND (reference sequence). The CDR3 DNA follows: TGTGCCAGTAGTTACTCCCGGGACAATCACGAGCAGTACTTC. As protein: CASSYSRDNHEQYF.

The gene calls are TRBV19 and TRBJ1-6, with TRBD1 matching 7 bases. Trimming cost V 6 bases and J 7 bases; bases outside gene matches: 9. CDR1 is LNHDA and CDR2 is SQIVND in the germline V gene (reference sequence). There are 15 residues in the CDR3. Here the CDR3 DNA reads TGTGCCAGTAGCCCGGGGGACAGAAAGAATTCACCCCTCCACTTT. Translating it yields CASSPGDRKNSPLHF.

This chain uses TRBV28 with TRBJ1-3; D remains unclear. The CDR3 sequence is 17 residues long. V lost 0 bases and J lost 0, with 12 bases in between. Germline CDR1 is MDHEN and CDR2 is SYDVKM. CDR3 in DNA: TGTGCCAGCAGTTTATGGGCAGGTTCCGCCTCTGGAAACACCATATATTTT. This sequence encodes CASSLWAGSASGNTIYF.

The chain carries TRBV28 and TRBJ1-2; 8 bases agree with TRBD1. This CDR3 region has 13 residues. Germline V gives CDR1 MDHEN, CDR2 SYDVKM. Trimming took 5 bases from V and 9 from J; bases not matched to a gene: 8. In DNA, the CDR3 is TGTGCCAGCAGTCCGGGACAGGCAGATAGCTACACCTTC. Translation gives CASSPGQADSYTF.

J is TRBJ1-4 and V is TRBV7-8; 12 nucleotides align to TRBD1. The length of the CDR3 is 17 residues. The trim removed 1 base at V and 6 bases at J, leaving 6 bases unmatched. CDR1 is SGHVS and CDR2 is FQNEAQ in the germline V gene. CDR3 in DNA: TGTGCCAGCAGCTTAGTTATGGGACAGGGGGCAGATGAAAAACTGTTTTTT. It yields the protein CASSLVMGQGADEKLFF.

The chain links TRBV7-9 to TRBJ2-7; tentative D call: TRBD2 (5 bases). This CDR3 contains 14 residues. The V end was cut by 3 bases, the J end by 1 base, with 10 bases between. Germline CDR1 and CDR2: SEHNR and FQNEAQ (reference sequence). CDR3 amino acids: CASSFRDTSYEQYF. The CDR3 nucleotides read TGTGCCAGCAGCTTCCGGGATACTTCCTACGAGCAGTACTTC.

The V gene is TRBV7-6, the J gene TRBJ2-7; TRBD2 agrees at 9 bases. J was trimmed by 2 bases and V by 1 base; bases with no gene match: 9. The CDR3 has 17 amino acids. Germline-derived CDR1 and CDR2 are SGHVS and FNYEAQ. The CDR3 region has the DNA TGTGCCAGCAGCTTAGGCTCCCCTAGCGGGACGCCCTACGAGCAGTACTTC. As protein: CASSLGSPSGTPYEQYF. The full variable domain, rest sourced from reference TRBV7-6 and TRBJ2-7, is GAGVSQSPRYKVTKRGQDVALRCDPISGHVSLYWYRQALGQGPEFLTYFNYEAQQDKSGLPNDRFSAERPEGSISTLTIQRTEQRDSAMYRCASSLGSPSGTPYEQYFGPGTRLTVT.

The chain employs TRBV28 and TRBJ2-7; 13 nucleotides line up with TRBD2. Germline-derived CDR1 and CDR2 are MDHEN and SYDVKM. The CDR3 is 16 residues long. With 7 bases clipped from V and 5 bases from J, the junction kept 11 bases outside the gene matches. The CDR3 region has the DNA TGTGCCAGCACCCGGCAGGGGGGACTAGCGGGGAACGAGCAGTACTTC. It yields the protein CASTRQGGLAGNEQYF.

The genes are TRBV15 and TRBJ1-2; 8 bases match TRBD1. CDR3 length: 15 amino acids. Trimming cost V 4 bases and J 8 bases; bases outside gene matches: 12. Germline CDR1 and CDR2: LNHNV and YYDKDF (reference sequence). CDR3: CATSIVRGPSLGYTF. CDR3 coding DNA: TGTGCCACCAGCATTGTCAGGGGGCCTTCATTGGGCTACACCTTC.

This chain connects TRBV18 to TRBJ1-2, with D possibly TRBD1 on 5 matching bases. CDR1 and CDR2 (germline): KGHSH, LQKENI. V gave up 4 bases and J gave up 4 bases, with 10 bases separating them. The CDR3 sequence is 13 residues long. The CDR3 region is CASSQGILYGYTF. For the CDR3, the DNA is TGTGCCAGCTCACAGGGGATTCTCTATGGCTACACCTTC.

V and J are TRBV4-1 and TRBJ2-1; D remains ambiguous. CDR1 is MGHRA, CDR2 YSYEKL, per germline. V gave up 1 base and J gave up 9 bases, with 10 bases separating them. There are 13 residues in the CDR3. The CDR3 region is CASSQASAGEQFF. The CDR3 DNA is TGCGCCAGCAGCCAAGCGAGCGCCGGTGAGCAGTTCTTC.

In nucleotides, the CDR3 is TGTGCCAGCAGCCACCGGGGTACGAGCGGGGAGCTGTTTTTT. This encodes CASSHRGTSGELFF. This chain joins TRBV3-1 (or the pseudogene TRBV3-2) and TRBJ2-2, with D possibly TRBD2 on 5 matching bases. Per germline, CDR1 LGHDT and CDR2 YNNKEL (reference sequence). V dropped 3 bases and J dropped 7 bases, with 12 bases sitting between them. This CDR3 spans 14 amino acids.

The V call is TRBV27, the J call TRBJ1-2; D remains ambiguous. The germline V gene encodes CDR1 MNHEY and CDR2 SMNVEV (reference sequence). V was shortened by 2 bases and J by 0 bases, with 10 bases between the two germline ends. CDR3 length equals 15 residues. The DNA for the CDR3 is TGTGCCAGCAGTTTAACGGTAAAAGCTAACTATGGCTACACCTTC. It translates to CASSLTVKANYGYTF.

The V and J genes are TRBV28 and TRBJ1-2; a possible D gene is TRBD1 (6 bases). V dropped 0 bases and J dropped 1 base, with 9 bases sitting between them. This CDR3 region has 15 residues. Germline CDR1 and CDR2: MDHEN and SYDVKM. The DNA of the CDR3 is TGTGCCAGCAGTTTATGGGCACAGGGTAACTATGGCTACACCTTC. Amino acids: CASSLWAQGNYGYTF.